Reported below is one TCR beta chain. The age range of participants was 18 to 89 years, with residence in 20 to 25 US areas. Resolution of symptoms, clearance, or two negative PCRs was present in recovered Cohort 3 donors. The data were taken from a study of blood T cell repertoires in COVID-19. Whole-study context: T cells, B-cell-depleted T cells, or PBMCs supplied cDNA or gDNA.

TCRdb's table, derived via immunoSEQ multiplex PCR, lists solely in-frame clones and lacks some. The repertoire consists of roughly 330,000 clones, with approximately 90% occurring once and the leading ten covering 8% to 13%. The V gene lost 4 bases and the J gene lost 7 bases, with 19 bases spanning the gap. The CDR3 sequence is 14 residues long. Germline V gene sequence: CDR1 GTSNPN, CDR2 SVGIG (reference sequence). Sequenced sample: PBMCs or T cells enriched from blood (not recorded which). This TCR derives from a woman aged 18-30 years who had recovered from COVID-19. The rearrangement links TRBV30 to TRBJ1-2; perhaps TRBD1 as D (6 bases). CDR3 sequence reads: CAWTRPGGAFGYTF. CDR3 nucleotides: TGTGCCTGGACCAGACCGGGGGGCGCTTTTGGCTACACCTTC.